A single sample gave rise to the 6 T cell receptor beta chains below, sequenced in a study of regulatory T cells in long-lasting Graves disease. The sample's time point: newly diagnosed GD, antithyroid drugs for less than 3 months. RNA isolated from PBMCs was used to make the TCR library. Sequencing libraries for TCR beta were prepared with iRepertoire HTBI primers and Arm-PCR of CDR3 regions. TCRdb independently ran MiXCR on the multiplex PCR reads; one entry per CDR3 protein. The sample contains about 500,000 distinct CDR3 sequences, roughly 15% of which appear only once. The same data also went into a second study, on T cells in Graves' hyperthyroidism and ophthalmopathy.

The sample consisted of peripheral blood mononuclear cells (PBMCs), taken at new diagnosis, from a patient treated with antithyroid drugs. These receptors originate from a man aged 35 to 55 with Graves disease.

This clonotype was counted many times. This sequence joins TRBV6-1 and TRBJ1-6; D is possibly TRBD1 (5 bases). Germline V gene data show CDR1 as MNHNS and CDR2 as SASEGT. The CDR3 sequence is 14 residues long. Trimming cost V 4 bases and J 7 bases, with 11 bases left between them. The CDR3 DNA follows: TGTGCCAGCAGTGCGACAGCTCGGAATTCACCCCTCCACTTT. Translated, it gives CASSATARNSPLHF.

This clonotype has only a few counts. This chain links TRBV6-2 or TRBV6-3 with TRBJ2-5; D ambiguous. Germline CDR1 MNHEY, CDR2 SVGEGT. This CDR3 has 15 amino acids. The V gene lost 6 bases and the J gene lost 2 bases, with 16 bases spanning the gap. The CDR3: CASRVQPNIQETQYF. CDR3 sequence (DNA): TGTGCCAGCAGGGTTCAGCCCAACATTCAAGAGACCCAGTACTTC.

This clonotype was counted a few times. The chain carries TRBV13 and TRBJ2-1; TRBD2 agrees at 10 bases. The germline V gene encodes CDR1 PRHDT and CDR2 FYEKMQ (reference sequence). After removal of 4 bases from V and 8 bases from J, the junction contained 23 bases not matched to a gene. There are 20 residues in the CDR3. The CDR3 loop is CASSSIIDLLAGVSIDEQFF. CDR3 nucleotide sequence: TGTGCCAGCAGCTCCATCATTGACCTCCTAGCGGGAGTTTCAATCGATGAGCAGTTCTTC.

This clonotype was seen a few times. This chain uses TRBV20-1 with TRBJ2-1; TRBD2 might be the D (5 bases). The CDR3 extends over 17 amino acids. V lost 3 bases and J 3 bases, leaving 21 bases between the germline ends. Germline CDR1 reads DFQATT; CDR2 reads SNEGSKA (reference sequence). The CDR3 DNA reads TGCAGTGCTAGCCCTCTCGGAGCGGCCTCTGGCTACAATGAGCAGTTCTTC. Protein product: CSASPLGAASGYNEQFF.

This clonotype was detected ten times or more. CDR3 DNA: TGTGCCACCAGCACCGCACGGGGTATCGGCTACGAGCAGTACTTC. It translates to CATSTARGIGYEQYF. The genes are TRBV15 and TRBJ2-7; weak D call: TRBD2 (5 bases). Germline V lookup: CDR1 LNHNV, CDR2 YYDKDF (reference sequence). With 4 bases removed from V and 3 bases from J, the gap between germline ends came to 16 bases. The CDR3 is 15 amino acids.

This sequence joins TRBV20-1 and TRBJ2-1; either TRBD1 or TRBD2 may supply D (5 bases each). Trimming took off 4 bases at V and 2 bases at J, with 15 bases between the two ends. The CDR3 extends over 15 amino acids. Germline V gene lookup returns CDR1 DFQATT and CDR2 SNEGSKA (reference sequence). This chain's CDR3 is CSATEGRGPYNEQFF. The CDR3 DNA sequence: TGCAGTGCTACCGAAGGCCGGGGACCCTACAATGAGCAGTTCTTC.